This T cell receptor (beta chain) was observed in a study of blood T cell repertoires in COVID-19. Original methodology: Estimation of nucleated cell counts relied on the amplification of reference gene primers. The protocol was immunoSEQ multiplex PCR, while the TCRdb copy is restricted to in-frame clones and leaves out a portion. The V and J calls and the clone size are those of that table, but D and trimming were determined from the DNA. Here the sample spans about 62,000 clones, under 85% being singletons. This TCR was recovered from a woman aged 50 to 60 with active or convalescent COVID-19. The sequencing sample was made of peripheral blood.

CDR3 protein: CASTREGRGDTQYF. The CDR3 coding sequence is TGTGCCAGCACCCGGGAGGGCCGGGGAGATACGCAGTATTTT. This rearrangement joins TRBV3-1 (or the pseudogene TRBV3-2) to TRBJ2-3; 8 nucleotides line up with TRBD2. Germline V gives CDR1 LGHDT, CDR2 YNNKEL (reference sequence). There are 14 residues in the CDR3. V trimming: 7 bases; J trimming: 5 bases; junction bases outside the gene matches: 8.